These 31 T cell receptor beta chains were sequenced from one sample in a study of tumour-infiltrating T cells in Burkitt lymphoma. Measured with immunoSEQ multiplex PCR; TCRdb has only the in-frame clones, and not every one. The sample has thousands of clones, approximately 18% seen once; the top ten hold approximately 2.8%. Sequencing used tumor tissue. Receptors were obtained from a human donor with diffuse large B-cell lymphoma.

This clone was recorded a few times. The chain carries TRBV10-3 and TRBJ1-5; 8 bases line up with TRBD1. Germline lookup yields CDR1 ENHRY and CDR2 SYGVKD. There are 15 residues in the CDR3. V lost 3 bases, J lost 5 bases, and 6 bases stayed unmatched. CDR3 amino acids: CAISDPGQGDQPQHF. CDR3 nucleotide sequence: TGTGCCATCAGTGACCCCGGACAGGGAGATCAGCCCCAGCATTTT.

The chain carries TRBV18 and TRBJ1-2, with D possibly matching TRBD1 (5 bases). The CDR3 runs 14 residues. Trimming took 2 bases from V and 4 from J, leaving 11 bases between them. Germline V gene data show CDR1 as KGHSH and CDR2 as LQKENI. The CDR3 region has the DNA TGTGCCAGCTCACCATTTCCGACAGTCTATGGCTACACCTTC. Translation gives CASSPFPTVYGYTF.

This rearrangement joins TRBV29-1 to TRBJ2-1; TRBD1 matches at 10 bases. From germline, CDR1 is SQVTM and CDR2 ANQGSEA. The CDR3 loop spans 17 amino acids. Germline trimming cut 6 bases from V and 6 bases from J; bases unmatched to any gene: 17. The CDR3 region has the DNA TGCAGCGTCGATCCAGTGCTTGGGACAGGGGTGGGCAATGAGCAGTTCTTC. It yields the protein CSVDPVLGTGVGNEQFF.

This chain links TRBV4-3 with TRBJ2-2; 8 bases match TRBD2. This CDR3 contains 13 residues. In germline, CDR1 is LGHNA, CDR2 YSLEER. The CDR3, as DNA: TGCCCGAAGCGGGGGATGAACACCGGGGAGCTGTTTTTT. It translates to CPKRGMNTGELFF.

This chain joins TRBV27 and TRBJ2-7, with D hard to call. Trimming left V 5 bases short and J 6 bases short, with 17 bases between. There are 14 residues in the CDR3. Germline V gene data show CDR1 as MNHEY and CDR2 as SMNVEV (reference sequence). CDR3 loop: CASSPRAKWSEQYF. The CDR3 DNA reads as TGTGCCAGCAGTCCACGGGCAAAGTGGTCCGAGCAGTACTTC.

Only a few counts were recorded for this clone. The chain has TRBV9 and TRBJ2-5, with D perhaps matching TRBD1 or TRBD2 (6 bases each). Germline loops: CDR1 SGDLS, CDR2 YYNGEE. The V end lost 0 bases, the J end lost 5 bases, and 17 bases lay between the germline ends. The CDR3 contains 16 residues. For the CDR3, the DNA is TGTGCCAGCAGCGTAGATCGGGGGCTTAGGGAGGAGACCCAGTACTTC. Its protein product is CASSVDRGLREETQYF.

By its share, this clone is large. The chain combines TRBV14 with TRBJ2-7; TRBD1 aligns across 9 bases. The length of the CDR3 is 14 residues. CDR1 SGHDN and CDR2 FVKESK come from the germline V gene. J lost 4 bases, V lost 4 bases, and 5 bases had no gene match. CDR3 sequence (DNA): TGTGCCAGCAGCCTCGGGACAGGGATATACGAGCAGTACTTC. Amino acids: CASSLGTGIYEQYF.

The DNA for the CDR3 is TGTGCCAGCGACGGAGGGACGACGAACACCGGGGAGCTGTTTTTT. Protein sequence: CASDGGTTNTGELFF. The genes are TRBV28 and TRBJ2-2, with D possibly being TRBD2 (6 bases). CDR1 is MDHEN, CDR2 SYDVKM, per germline. Trimming removed 8 bases at V and 0 bases at J, with 13 bases between. The CDR3 length is 15 residues.

The table lists this clone with a count of one. This sequence joins TRBV30 and TRBJ2-2; tentative D call: TRBD2 (5 bases). The CDR3 has 13 amino acids. Trimming pared 4 bases from V and 1 base from J, leaving 7 bases between. Germline V gene lookup returns CDR1 GTSNPN and CDR2 SVGIG (reference sequence). CDR3 in DNA: TGTGCCTGGAATCGGGGGAACACCGGGGAGCTGTTTTTT. Encoded protein: CAWNRGNTGELFF.

The chain has TRBV19 and TRBJ2-7; 11 bases match TRBD2. The CDR3 runs to 15 residues. The V gene's germline CDR1 is LNHDA and CDR2 SQIVND (reference sequence). V lost 3 bases, J lost 8 bases, and 9 bases stayed unmatched. The CDR3 here is CASSMGLADISQQYF. As DNA, the CDR3 is TGTGCCAGTAGTATGGGACTAGCGGATATTTCCCAGCAGTACTTC.

This clone was counted a few times. The chain recombines TRBV7-2 with TRBJ2-7; TRBD1 aligns across 11 bases. V was pared by 5 bases and J by 7 bases, with 7 bases of the junction left unmatched. CDR1 SGHTA and CDR2 FQGNSA come from the germline V gene. The CDR3 contains 14 residues. CDR3 residues: CASSPGTGGLEQYF. CDR3 nucleotide sequence: TGTGCCAGCAGCCCGGGGACAGGGGGACTTGAGCAGTACTTC. Using reference TRBV7-2 and TRBJ2-7 for the parts outside the CDR3, the full variable domain is GAGVSQSPSNKVTEKGKDVELRCDPISGHTALYWYRQSLGQGLEFLIYFQGNSAPDKSGLPSDRFSAERTGGSVSTLTIQRTQQEDSAVYLCASSPGTGGLEQYFGPGTRLTVT.

This chain uses TRBV7-2 with TRBJ2-1; unclear D gene. CDR1 is SGHTA and CDR2 is FQGNSA in the germline V gene. V shed 0 bases and J shed 8 bases, with 8 bases lying between them. This CDR3 region has 13 residues. Written as DNA, the CDR3 is TGTGCCAGCAGCTTAGCAGGGTTCGATGAGCAGTTCTTC. As protein: CASSLAGFDEQFF.

The chain employs TRBV5-5 and TRBJ2-7; 13 nucleotides line up with TRBD2. CDR1 SGHKS and CDR2 YYEKEE come from the germline V gene (reference sequence). V lost 4 bases and J lost 4; bases outside the gene matches: 8. CDR3 length: 16 amino acids. The DNA for the CDR3 is TGTGCCAGCAGCGCAGGACTAGCGGGAGATCTGTACGAGCAGTACTTC. Its protein product is CASSAGLAGDLYEQYF.

This chain links TRBV5-1 with TRBJ1-3, with 7 bases fitting TRBD1. The CDR3 is 15 amino acids. The V gene's germline CDR1 is SGHRS and CDR2 YFSETQ. After removal of 0 bases from V and 2 bases from J, the junction contained 2 bases not matched to a gene. In DNA form, the CDR3 reads TGCGCCAGCAGCTTGGAGGGGACAGCTGGAAACACCATATATTTT. The encoded protein is CASSLEGTAGNTIYF.

This clone has only a few counts. The genes are TRBV6-6 and TRBJ2-5; D unresolved. Germline V CDR1 and CDR2: MNHNY, SVGAGI (reference sequence). The CDR3 length is 15 residues. V shed 5 bases and J shed 3 bases, with 16 bases lying between them. The CDR3 is CASSVGPEVKETQYF. CDR3 in DNA: TGTGCCAGCAGTGTCGGACCTGAGGTCAAAGAGACCCAGTACTTC.

This chain uses TRBV5-1 with TRBJ2-7; TRBD1 is a possible D gene (6 bases). Trimming stripped 5 bases from V and 6 bases from J, with 15 bases between. The CDR3 has 13 residues. Germline V gene data show CDR1 as SGHRS and CDR2 as YFSETQ. The CDR3 sequence is CASRDSQRIEQYF. CDR3 coding DNA: TGCGCCAGCAGGGACAGTCAGAGGATCGAGCAGTACTTC.

The chain joins TRBV29-1 to TRBJ2-3; 9 bases fit TRBD1. The germline V gene has CDR1 SQVTM and CDR2 ANQGSEA. The CDR3 spans 13 residues. Trimming removed 3 bases from V and 9 bases from J; junction bases left unmatched: 7. CDR3 nucleotides: TGCAGCGTTGACGGGACAGGGCGTGAAACGCAGTATTTT. Residues: CSVDGTGRETQYF.

This clone was detected a few times. CDR3 residues: CASSATRQSYEQYF. In DNA form, the CDR3 reads TGCGCCAGCAGCGCGACACGACAGAGCTACGAGCAGTACTTC. The V and J genes are TRBV4-3 and TRBJ2-7, with D perhaps TRBD1 (5 bases). The CDR3 loop spans 14 amino acids. CDR1 and CDR2 (germline): LGHNA, YSLEER. The germline V and J ends were trimmed by 5 bases and 3 bases, with 14 bases remaining between them.

This clone was picked up a small number of times. The chain carries TRBV10-3 and TRBJ2-1; D is undetermined. The V gene's germline CDR1 is ENHRY and CDR2 SYGVKD. Between the trimmed V and J ends, which lost 2 bases and 8 bases, there was a span of 13 bases. The CDR3 has 14 residues. In DNA form, the CDR3 reads TGTGCCATCAGTGAGAATCAGGCACTGGATGAGCAGTTCTTC. Translating it yields CAISENQALDEQFF.

The CDR3 sequence: CASSSTRGRKGMGNQPQHF. The CDR3 DNA reads TGTGCCAGCAGCTCAACCAGGGGGCGGAAGGGGATGGGCAATCAGCCCCAGCATTTT. This chain links TRBV5-5 with TRBJ1-5; TRBD1 matches at 8 bases. Germline V gene lookup returns CDR1 SGHKS and CDR2 YYEKEE (reference sequence). V trimming: 3 bases; J trimming: 2 bases; junction bases outside the gene matches: 16. The length of the CDR3 is 19 residues. Full variable domain (outside the CDR3, taken from reference TRBV5-5 and TRBJ1-5): DAGVTQSPTHLIKTRGQQVTLRCSPISGHKSVSWYQQVLGQGPQFIFQYYEKEERGRGNFPDRFSARQFPNYSSELNVNALLLGDSALYLCASSSTRGRKGMGNQPQHFGDGTRLSIL.

The chain recombines TRBV10-3 with TRBJ2-1; no firm D call. The CDR3 is 14 amino acids. V was clipped by 4 bases and J by 6 bases, with 13 bases between them. Germline-derived CDR1 and CDR2 are ENHRY and SYGVKD. The CDR3 loop is CAISGVGTGNEQFF. The CDR3 coding sequence is TGTGCCATCAGTGGGGTCGGTACGGGCAATGAGCAGTTCTTC.

This chain connects TRBV30 to TRBJ2-4; 8 nucleotides match TRBD2. The CDR3 runs 16 residues. CDR1 is GTSNPN, CDR2 SVGIG, per germline (reference sequence). Losses at the gene ends were 2 bases for V and 7 bases for J; bases not matched to a gene: 13. Here the CDR3 DNA reads TGTGCCTGGAGTATCACAGCGGGAGTTGGGGGGAACATTCAGTACTTC. Protein: CAWSITAGVGGNIQYF.

This sequence joins TRBV7-3 and TRBJ2-3, with D hard to call. The CDR3 extends over 13 amino acids. V was clipped by 3 bases and J by 0 bases, with 4 bases between them. Germline-derived CDR1 and CDR2 are SGHTA and FQGTGA. As DNA, the CDR3 is TGTGCCAGCAGCTTGGACAGCACAGATACGCAGTATTTT. Translation gives CASSLDSTDTQYF.

The chain has TRBV7-9 and TRBJ2-7; TRBD2 matches at 12 bases. Germline CDR1 is SEHNR and CDR2 is FQNEAQ (reference sequence). The CDR3 is made up of 15 amino acids. The V gene end was trimmed by 4 bases and the J gene end by 5 bases; junction bases not matched to a gene: 6. CDR3 bases: TGTGCCAGCAGCTCCCCGACTAGCGGGAGACACGAGCAGTACTTC. Protein product: CASSSPTSGRHEQYF.

This clone was seen a few times. The gene calls are TRBV18 and TRBJ1-4; the D gene is possibly TRBD1 (6 bases). Germline-derived CDR1 and CDR2 are KGHSH and LQKENI. Trimming cost V 6 bases and J 8 bases, with 19 bases left between them. CDR3 length equals 15 residues. This CDR3 reads CASSPGPGAEEKLFF. The CDR3 DNA follows: TGTGCCAGCTCCCCCGGTCCGGGGGCGGAGGAAAAACTGTTTTTT.

V is TRBV7-2 and J is TRBJ2-1; D perhaps matches TRBD2 (6 bases). There are 12 residues in the CDR3. Germline CDR1 is SGHTA and CDR2 is FQGNSA. V was shortened by 5 bases and J by 13 bases, with 15 bases between the two germline ends. For the CDR3, the DNA is TGTGCCAGCAGCCCGGGGGACTTTAAACAGTTCTTC. As protein: CASSPGDFKQFF.

The gene calls are TRBV4-1 and TRBJ2-7; 7 positions agree with TRBD2. The J segment lost 4 bases and the V segment lost 4 bases, leaving 7 bases of the junction unmatched. The germline gives CDR1 MGHRA, CDR2 YSYEKL. The CDR3 is made up of 14 amino acids. Here the CDR3 DNA reads TGCGCCAGCAGCCTTACTAGCGAGGGTTACGAGCAGTACTTC. It specifies CASSLTSEGYEQYF.

This clone was detected only a few times. V gene TRBV28 combines with J gene TRBJ1-5; weak D call: TRBD1 (6 bases). The V gene lost 8 bases and the J gene lost 2 bases, with 22 bases spanning the gap. Germline loops: CDR1 MDHEN, CDR2 SYDVKM. This CDR3 has 17 amino acids. The chain's CDR3 is CASFPMQAQGGNQPQHF. The CDR3 DNA sequence: TGTGCCAGCTTCCCCATGCAGGCACAGGGTGGCAATCAGCCCCAGCATTTT.

With respect to this clone: A read error may produce the germline difference seen at one junction end. The chain employs TRBV28 and TRBJ2-1; 8 bases are shared with TRBD1. The CDR3 extends over 13 amino acids. Germline-derived CDR1 and CDR2 are MDHEN and SYDVKM. The CDR3 loop is CVSSQQGVFEQFF. Here the CDR3 DNA reads TGTGTCAGCAGTCAACAGGGGGTCTTTGAGCAGTTCTTC.

In the case of this clone: Other DNA sequences in the sample encode the same CDR3. The gene calls are TRBV25-1 and TRBJ2-2; D is undetermined. This CDR3 is built from 13 residues. Germline V gives CDR1 MGHDK, CDR2 SYGVNS. V shed 1 base and J shed 6 bases, with 6 bases lying between them. The CDR3 is CASSEWVAGELFF. CDR3 DNA: TGTGCCAGCAGTGAATGGGTAGCCGGGGAGCTGTTTTTT.

The chain recombines TRBV18 with TRBJ1-1, with D possibly matching TRBD1 (6 bases). Trimming removed 3 bases from V and 1 base from J, with 12 bases in between. Germline CDR1 reads KGHSH; CDR2 reads LQKENI. The CDR3 covers 15 residues. CDR3 loop: CASSPQTGQNTEAFF. The DNA for the CDR3 is TGTGCCAGCTCACCCCAGACAGGACAGAACACTGAAGCTTTCTTT.